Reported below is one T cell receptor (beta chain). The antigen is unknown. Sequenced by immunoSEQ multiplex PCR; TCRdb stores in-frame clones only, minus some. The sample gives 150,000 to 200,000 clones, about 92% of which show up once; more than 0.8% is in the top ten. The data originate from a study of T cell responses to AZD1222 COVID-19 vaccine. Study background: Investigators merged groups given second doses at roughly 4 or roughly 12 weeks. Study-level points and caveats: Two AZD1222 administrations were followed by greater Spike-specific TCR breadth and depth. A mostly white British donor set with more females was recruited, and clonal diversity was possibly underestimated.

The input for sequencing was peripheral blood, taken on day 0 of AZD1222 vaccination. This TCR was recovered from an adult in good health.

The CDR3 reads CASSYREGLGKLFF. CDR3 DNA sequence: TGTGCCAGCAGTTACCGCGAAGGGCTAGGAAAACTGTTTTTT. The gene calls are TRBV6-5 and TRBJ1-4, with unresolved D. The CDR3 is 14 residues long. The ends were cut back, 2 bases at V and 10 bases at J, with 14 bases in the middle. The germline CDR1 and CDR2 sequences are MNHEY and SVGAGI.